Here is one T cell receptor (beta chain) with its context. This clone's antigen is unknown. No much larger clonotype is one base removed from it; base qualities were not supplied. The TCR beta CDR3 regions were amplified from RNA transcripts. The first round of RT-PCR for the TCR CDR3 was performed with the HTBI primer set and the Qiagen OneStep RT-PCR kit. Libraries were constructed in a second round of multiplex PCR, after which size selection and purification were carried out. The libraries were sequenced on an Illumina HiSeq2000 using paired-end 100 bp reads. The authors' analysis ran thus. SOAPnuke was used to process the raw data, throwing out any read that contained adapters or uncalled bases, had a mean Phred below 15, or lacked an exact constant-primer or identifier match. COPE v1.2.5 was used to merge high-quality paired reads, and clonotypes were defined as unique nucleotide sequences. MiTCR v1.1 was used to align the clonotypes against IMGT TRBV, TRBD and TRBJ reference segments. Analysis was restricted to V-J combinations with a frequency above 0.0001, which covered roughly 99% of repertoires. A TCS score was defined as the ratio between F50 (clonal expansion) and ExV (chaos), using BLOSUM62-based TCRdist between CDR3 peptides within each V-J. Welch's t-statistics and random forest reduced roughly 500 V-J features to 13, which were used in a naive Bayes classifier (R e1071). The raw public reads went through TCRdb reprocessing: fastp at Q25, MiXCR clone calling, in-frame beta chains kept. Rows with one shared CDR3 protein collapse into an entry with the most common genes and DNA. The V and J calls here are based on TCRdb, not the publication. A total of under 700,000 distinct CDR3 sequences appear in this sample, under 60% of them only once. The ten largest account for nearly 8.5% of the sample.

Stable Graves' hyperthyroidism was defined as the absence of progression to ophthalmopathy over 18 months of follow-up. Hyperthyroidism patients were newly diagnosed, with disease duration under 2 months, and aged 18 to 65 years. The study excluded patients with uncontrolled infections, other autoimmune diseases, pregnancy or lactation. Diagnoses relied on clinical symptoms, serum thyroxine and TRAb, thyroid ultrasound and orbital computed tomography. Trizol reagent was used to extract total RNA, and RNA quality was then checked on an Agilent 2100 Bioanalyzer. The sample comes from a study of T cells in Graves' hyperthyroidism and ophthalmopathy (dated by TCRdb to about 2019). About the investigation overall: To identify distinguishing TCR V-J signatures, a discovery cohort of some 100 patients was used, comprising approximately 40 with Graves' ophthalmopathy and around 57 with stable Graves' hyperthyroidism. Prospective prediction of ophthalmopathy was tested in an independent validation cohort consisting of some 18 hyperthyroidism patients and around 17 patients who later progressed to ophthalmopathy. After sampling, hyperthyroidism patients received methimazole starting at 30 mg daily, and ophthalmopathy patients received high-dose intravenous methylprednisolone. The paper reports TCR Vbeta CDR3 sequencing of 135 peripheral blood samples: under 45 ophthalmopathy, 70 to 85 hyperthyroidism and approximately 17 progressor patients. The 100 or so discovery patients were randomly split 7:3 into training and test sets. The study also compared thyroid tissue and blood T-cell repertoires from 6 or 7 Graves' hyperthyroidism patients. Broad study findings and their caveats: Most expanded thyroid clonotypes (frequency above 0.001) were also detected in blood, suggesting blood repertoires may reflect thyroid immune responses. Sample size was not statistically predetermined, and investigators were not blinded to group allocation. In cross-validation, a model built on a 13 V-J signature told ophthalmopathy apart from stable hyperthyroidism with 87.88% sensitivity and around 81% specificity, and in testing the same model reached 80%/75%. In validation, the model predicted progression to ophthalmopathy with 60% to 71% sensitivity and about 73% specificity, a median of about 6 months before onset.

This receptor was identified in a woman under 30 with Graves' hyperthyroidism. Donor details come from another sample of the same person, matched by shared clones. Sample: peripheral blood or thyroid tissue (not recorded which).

The nucleotide sequence reads TGTGCCAGCAGCTCCTTTGACAGGTACACTGAAGCTTTCTTT. Translation gives CASSSFDRYTEAFF. Here the chain combines TRBV7-9 and TRBJ1-1; a tentative D match to TRBD1 spans 6 bases. V is shortened by 4 bases, J by 3 bases, and the region joining them spans 12 bases. Its CDR3 holds 14 amino acids, cysteine through phenylalanine. Just the 42-base CDR3 DNA is kept, in frame starting at base 1. The germline V gene (reference sequence) gives CDR1 as SEHNR and CDR2 as FQNEAQ.